This T cell receptor (beta chain) was recovered during a study of blood T cell repertoires in COVID-19. V shed 3 bases, J shed 3 bases, and the junction held 11 bases outside the gene matches. This CDR3 is 17 amino acids long. The germline gives CDR1 SGDLS, CDR2 YYNGEE. The protocol was immunoSEQ multiplex PCR, while the TCRdb copy is restricted to in-frame clones and leaves out a portion. The sample has roughly 40,000 clones, 65% to 90% seen once. This chain joins TRBV9 and TRBJ2-2; 7 bases are shared with TRBD2. Sequenced: peripheral blood. This TCR came from a human donor in a cohort sampled during active COVID-19. CDR3 protein: CASSAGGGYFDTGELFF. The CDR3 region has the DNA TGTGCCAGCAGCGCGGGGGGAGGGTATTTTGACACCGGGGAGCTGTTTTTT.